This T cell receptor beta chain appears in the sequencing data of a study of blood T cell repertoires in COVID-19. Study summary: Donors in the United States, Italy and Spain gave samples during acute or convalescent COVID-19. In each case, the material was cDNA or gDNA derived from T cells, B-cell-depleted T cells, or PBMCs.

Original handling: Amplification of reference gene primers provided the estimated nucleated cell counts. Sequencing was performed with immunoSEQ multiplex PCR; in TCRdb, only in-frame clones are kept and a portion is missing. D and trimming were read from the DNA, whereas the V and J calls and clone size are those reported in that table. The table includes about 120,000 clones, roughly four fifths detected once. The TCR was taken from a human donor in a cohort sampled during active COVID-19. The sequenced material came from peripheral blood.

Here the CDR3 reads CSVEVQDTQYF. The CDR3 nucleotides are TGCAGCGTTGAAGTCCAAGATACGCAGTATTTT. The rearrangement links TRBV29-1 to TRBJ2-3; D remains unclear. The CDR3 sequence is 11 residues long. Between the trimmed V and J ends, which lost 1 base and 5 bases, there was a span of 4 bases. CDR1 and CDR2 (germline): SQVTM, ANQGSEA.